These T cell receptor beta chains were read from a single sample in a study of CD8 T cells in ankylosing spondylitis. TCRdb re-called the 5' RACE reads through MiXCR, storing one row per CDR3 protein. The sample carries more than 300,000 distinct CDR3 sequences, 6.5% to 10% recorded once. What was sequenced was blood, either unsorted or a sorted T cell fraction (not recorded which). Receptors originate from a male donor with ankylosing spondylitis. Both conserved end residues are part of each CDR3. A D gene is named only where the DNA matches it firmly. Not every row has a clone size; where given, it reads once, few, many or a size class.

V gene	J gene	clone size	D gene	CDR3 DNA	CDR3 protein
TRBV7-2	TRBJ2-7	.	TRBD2	TGTGCCAGCAGCTTAGTCGGTACGGGACTAACCCACGAGCAGTACTTC	CASSLVGTGLTHEQYF
TRBV6-2/TRBV6-3	TRBJ1-1	few	.	TGTGCCAGCAGGCCAGCGGGGCGCACTGAAGCTTTCTTT	CASRPAGRTEAFF
TRBV5-1	TRBJ2-3	.	.	TGCGCCAGCAGCTTACCGGTGGGCTCGACTCCTAGCACAGATACGCAGTATTTT	CASSLPVGSTPSTDTQYF
TRBV15	TRBJ2-7	many	.	TGTGCCACCAGCAGAGATCCTCAGGGATACGAGCAGTACTTC	CATSRDPQGYEQYF
TRBV5-1	TRBJ2-2	.	.	TGCGCCAGCAGCTTTGCCGCGGGTGGGGACACCGGGGAGCTGTTTTTT	CASSFAAGGDTGELFF
TRBV20-1	TRBJ2-4	.	TRBD1	TGCAGTGCGCCCGGACAGGGGCAAAACATTCAGTACTTC	CSAPGQGQNIQYF
TRBV7-9	TRBJ1-2	.	.	TGTGCCAGCAGCCCGACGGGGGTCGAGAGGTTCTATGGCTACACCTTC	CASSPTGVERFYGYTF
TRBV2	TRBJ2-3	few	.	TGTGCCAGCACACGCGGTTACACAGATACGCAGTATTTT	CASTRGYTDTQYF
TRBV4-1	TRBJ2-1	.	.	TGCGCCAGCAGCCAATTAGGGACTAATGAGCAGTTCTTC	CASSQLGTNEQFF
TRBV3-1	TRBJ2-5	few	.	TGTGCCAGCAGCCAAGATGCGTCTGGATATGAGACCCAGTACTTC	CASSQDASGYETQYF
TRBV24-1	TRBJ2-3	.	.	TGTGCCACCAGTGATTCGGCCTCGAGGAGGGGTACAGATACGCAGTATTTT	CATSDSASRRGTDTQYF
TRBV20-1	TRBJ2-7	.	.	TGCAGTGCTAGACCGGGGCGGGAGCAGTACTTC	CSARPGREQYF
TRBV4-2	TRBJ2-6	few	TRBD2	TGTGCCAGCAACCGAGGGGAGGGGCCGACTGGGGCCAACGTCCTGACTTTC	CASNRGEGPTGANVLTF
TRBV5-1	TRBJ2-1	many	.	TGCGCCAGCAGCTTGGACCCGGGGTCCTCCTACAATGAGCAGTTCTTC	CASSLDPGSSYNEQFF
TRBV20-1	TRBJ1-1	few	.	TGCAGTGCTAGAAGGGACACTGAAGCTTTCTTT	CSARRDTEAFF
TRBV3-1	TRBJ2-1	.	TRBD2	TGTGCCAGCAGCGTACTAGCGGGAGGTTTCAATGAGCAGTTCTTC	CASSVLAGGFNEQFF
TRBV5-1	TRBJ2-7	.	.	TGCGCCAGCAGCTTGGGGCTTAATTACTACGAGCAGTACTTC	CASSLGLNYYEQYF
TRBV7-2	TRBJ2-7	few	.	TGTGCCAGCAGCCTGCTGGGTTCCCGCTACGAGCAGTACTTC	CASSLLGSRYEQYF
TRBV24-1	TRBJ2-1	.	.	TGTGCCACCAGAGGGGAAGACGGTGAGCAGTTCTTC	CATRGEDGEQFF
TRBV28	TRBJ1-2	few	TRBD1	TGTGCCAGCGCTCGGACAGGGCCGAGATATGGCTACACCTTC	CASARTGPRYGYTF
TRBV11-1	TRBJ2-5	few	TRBD1	TGTGCCAGCAGCTTCCCCCAGGGGGCTGAGACCCAGTACTTC	CASSFPQGAETQYF
TRBV6-1	TRBJ2-5	.	TRBD1	TGTGCCAGAAGCACGGGACAGGGGGAGGGAGAGACCCAGTACTTC	CARSTGQGEGETQYF
TRBV4-2	TRBJ1-5	many	.	TGTGCCAGCAGCCAAGGAGACAATCAGCCCCAGCATTTT	CASSQGDNQPQHF
TRBV10-3	TRBJ2-7	.	TRBD1	TGTGCCATCAGTGAACCGACAGGGCGGAACGAGCAGTACTTC	CAISEPTGRNEQYF
TRBV12-3/TRBV12-4	TRBJ2-2	many	.	TGTGCCAGCAGCATTCTGGGACGTCCTAGCGTCCCGAGCACCGGGGAGCTGTTTTTT	CASSILGRPSVPSTGELFF
TRBV4-1	TRBJ1-1	.	.	TGCGCCAGCAGCCAAGATATTACCACTGAAGCTTTCTTT	CASSQDITTEAFF
TRBV24-1	TRBJ2-5	.	.	TGTGCCACCAGTGATTCGATAGGTCGGCAAGAGACCCAGTACTTC	CATSDSIGRQETQYF
TRBV12-3/TRBV12-4	TRBJ1-3	many	.	TGTGCCAGCAGCTTCTCTGGAAACACCATATATTTT	CASSFSGNTIYF
TRBV25-1	TRBJ2-1	few	TRBD2	TGTGCCAGCAGTGAATATAGGACTAGCAGGGACAATGAGCAGTTCTTC	CASSEYRTSRDNEQFF
TRBV6-5	TRBJ1-3	few	TRBD1	TGTGCCAGCAGTTTACAGGGGAGGCCTGGAAACACCATATATTTT	CASSLQGRPGNTIYF
TRBV12-3/TRBV12-4	TRBJ1-5	.	TRBD1	TGTGCCAGCAGTTTAGCCCCTGGACAGGGGAGCAATCAGCCCCAGCATTTT	CASSLAPGQGSNQPQHF
TRBV5-1	TRBJ2-4	many	.	TGCGCCAGCAGCTTGGCGCCAACATCCGGTCTCAGGTACTTC	CASSLAPTSGLRYF
TRBV5-1	TRBJ1-1	.	.	TGCGCCAGCAGCTTGGACGCTCGGAGGATGAACACTGAAGCTTTCTTT	CASSLDARRMNTEAFF
TRBV28	TRBJ2-1	many	.	TGTGCCAGCAGTTGGGGCCGACTCTCGAATGAGCAGTTCTTC	CASSWGRLSNEQFF
TRBV29-1	TRBJ2-7	.	.	TGCAGCGTTGGAGCGGGTGAGTGGGACGAGCAGTACTTC	CSVGAGEWDEQYF
TRBV19	TRBJ1-1	few	.	TGTGCCAGCCGGGACTACACTGAAGCTTTCTTT	CASRDYTEAFF
TRBV10-3	TRBJ2-7	many	.	TGTGCCATCAGTGAGCCGGGGGACCGTCTCTCCTACGAGCAGTACTTC	CAISEPGDRLSYEQYF
TRBV20-1	TRBJ2-3	few	TRBD2	TGCAGTGCTCTAGCGGGAGAAGGCACAGATACGCAGTATTTT	CSALAGEGTDTQYF
TRBV3-1	TRBJ1-1	few	.	TGTGCCAGCAGCCGTCAGGCTCGCTCTGAAGCTTTCTTT	CASSRQARSEAFF
TRBV6-2/TRBV6-3	TRBJ1-5	.	.	TGTGCCAGCAGTTACGTTTCGGGGGGCTTAGGCAATCAGCCCCAGCATTTT	CASSYVSGGLGNQPQHF
TRBV3-1	TRBJ2-5	.	.	TGTGCCAGCAGCCGCATTTACAGGCGTTATGAGACCCAGTACTTC	CASSRIYRRYETQYF
TRBV12-3/TRBV12-4	TRBJ2-7	.	TRBD2	TGTGCCAGCAGTTCCCCAGCGGGAAGGTACGAGCAGTACTTC	CASSSPAGRYEQYF
TRBV2	TRBJ2-7	.	TRBD1	TGTGCCAGCAGTCGTGGGGACAGGGGGTCCTACGAGCAGTACTTC	CASSRGDRGSYEQYF
TRBV27	TRBJ2-5	.	.	TGTGCCAGCAGTTTAAGGTCGCCACCGCAAGAGACCCAGTACTTC	CASSLRSPPQETQYF
TRBV5-1	TRBJ2-7	many	.	TGCGCCAGCAGCTTGGAGGCCGGACACTTCTACGAGCAGTACTTC	CASSLEAGHFYEQYF
TRBV6-5	TRBJ2-4	few	.	TGTGCCAGCAGTTATGAAGGGGTTGGGGCTAGCAAAAACATTCAGTACTTC	CASSYEGVGASKNIQYF
TRBV12-3/TRBV12-4	TRBJ1-2	.	TRBD1	TGTGCCAGCAGCTCGGACAGGGGGCATGGCTACACCTTC	CASSSDRGHGYTF
TRBV12-3/TRBV12-4	TRBJ2-7	few	TRBD1	TGTGCCAGCAGTGACCGGGACAGGGGGCACGAGCAGTACTTC	CASSDRDRGHEQYF
TRBV7-9	TRBJ2-1	few	TRBD1	TGTGCCAGCAGCTGGGGACAGGTCAGGTACAACAATGAGCAGTTCTTC	CASSWGQVRYNNEQFF
TRBV29-1	TRBJ2-3	few	TRBD2	TGCAGCGTTGTTCCCGGGACTAGCGGTATAGATACGCAGTATTTT	CSVVPGTSGIDTQYF
TRBV15	TRBJ1-2	.	.	TGTGCCACCAGCAGAGCGGGGGCTAACTATGGCTACACCTTC	CATSRAGANYGYTF